This T cell receptor (beta chain) was captured by sequencing in a study of graft-versus-host responses after intestinal transplantation. Libraries were prepared by immunoSEQ multiplex PCR; TCRdb keeps only in-frame clonotypes and omits some of them. In the table there are roughly 50,000 clones, roughly nine tenths of which are singletons. Germline CDR1 MGHRA, CDR2 YSYEKL. V was cut by 0 bases and J by 4 bases, with 7 bases left in between. This CDR3 contains 14 residues. The origin of this receptor is a human patient who received an intestinal transplant, so some T cells may come from the graft donor. Sequenced here: PBMCs, sampled approximately 97 weeks after intestinal transplant. J is TRBJ2-1 and V is TRBV4-1; D is unresolved. The CDR3 spells CASSQDRSYNEQFF. The CDR3 DNA reads TGCGCCAGCAGCCAAGATCGCAGTTACAATGAGCAGTTCTTC.